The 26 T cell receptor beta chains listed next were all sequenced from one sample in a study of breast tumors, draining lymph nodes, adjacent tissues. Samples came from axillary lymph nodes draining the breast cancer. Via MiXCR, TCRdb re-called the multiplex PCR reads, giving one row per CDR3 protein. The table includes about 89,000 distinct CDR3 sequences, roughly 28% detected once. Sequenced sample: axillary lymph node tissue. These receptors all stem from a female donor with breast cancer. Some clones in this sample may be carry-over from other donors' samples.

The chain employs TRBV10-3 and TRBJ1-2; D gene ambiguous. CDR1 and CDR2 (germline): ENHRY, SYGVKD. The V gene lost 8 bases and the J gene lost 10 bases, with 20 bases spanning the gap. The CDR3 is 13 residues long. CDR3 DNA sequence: TGTGCCATCCGCGAGTCAGAGTGGACCCTCTACACCTTC. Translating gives CAIRESEWTLYTF.

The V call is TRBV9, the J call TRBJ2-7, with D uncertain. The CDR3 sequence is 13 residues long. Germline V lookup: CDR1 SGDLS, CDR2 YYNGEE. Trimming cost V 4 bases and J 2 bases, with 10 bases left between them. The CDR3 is CASSPRAAYEQYF. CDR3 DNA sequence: TGTGCCAGCAGCCCTCGGGCAGCCTACGAGCAGTACTTC.

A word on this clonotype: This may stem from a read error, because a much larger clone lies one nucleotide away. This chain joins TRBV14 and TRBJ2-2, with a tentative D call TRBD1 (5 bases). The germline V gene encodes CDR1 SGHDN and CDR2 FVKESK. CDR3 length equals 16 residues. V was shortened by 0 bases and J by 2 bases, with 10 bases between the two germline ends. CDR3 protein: CASSQERQTNTGELFF. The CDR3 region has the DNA TGTGCCAGCAGCCAAGAACGACAGACTAACACCGGGGAGCTGTTTTTT.

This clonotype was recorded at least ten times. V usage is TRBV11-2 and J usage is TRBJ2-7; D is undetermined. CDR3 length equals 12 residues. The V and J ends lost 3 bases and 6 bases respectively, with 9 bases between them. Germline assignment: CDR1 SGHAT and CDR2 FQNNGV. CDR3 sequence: CASSFSGFEQYF. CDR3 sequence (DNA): TGTGCCAGCAGCTTCTCAGGTTTCGAGCAGTACTTC.

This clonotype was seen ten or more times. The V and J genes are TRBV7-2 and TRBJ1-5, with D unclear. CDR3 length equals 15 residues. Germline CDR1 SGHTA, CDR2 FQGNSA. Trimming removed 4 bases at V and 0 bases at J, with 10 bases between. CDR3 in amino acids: CASSSGSVSNQPQHF. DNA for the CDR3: TGTGCCAGCAGCTCCGGGTCGGTTAGCAATCAGCCCCAGCATTTT.

The CDR3 region has the DNA TGTGCCAGCAGCGTAGGGGGAGGGGTCCTCAACACTGAAGCTTTCTTT. Translation: CASSVGGGVLNTEAFF. This chain links TRBV9 with TRBJ1-1; possibly TRBD1 for D (5 bases). CDR3 length: 16 amino acids. V gave up 0 bases and J gave up 2 bases, with 14 bases separating them. Germline CDR1 and CDR2: SGDLS and YYNGEE.

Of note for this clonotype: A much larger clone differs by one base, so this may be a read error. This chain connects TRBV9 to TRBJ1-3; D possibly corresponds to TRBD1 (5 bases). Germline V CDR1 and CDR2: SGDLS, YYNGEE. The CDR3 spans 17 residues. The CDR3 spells CVSSPRGARSSGTTIYF. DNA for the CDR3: TGTGTCAGCAGCCCCCGTGGGGCCAGAAGCTCTGGAACCACCATATATTTT.

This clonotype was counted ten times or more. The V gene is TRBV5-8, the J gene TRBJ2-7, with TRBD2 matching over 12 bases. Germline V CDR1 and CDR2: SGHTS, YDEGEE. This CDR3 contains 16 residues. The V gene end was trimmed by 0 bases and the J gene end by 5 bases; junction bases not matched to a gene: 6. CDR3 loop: CASSLAWTSGNHEQYF. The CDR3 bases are TGTGCCAGCAGCTTGGCCTGGACTAGCGGGAACCACGAGCAGTACTTC. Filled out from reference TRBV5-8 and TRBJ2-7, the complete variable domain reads EAGVTQSPTHLIKTRGQQATLRCSPISGHTSVYWYQQALGLGLQFLLWYDEGEERNRGNFPPRFSGRQFPNYSSELNVNALELEDSALYLCASSLAWTSGNHEQYFGPGTRLTVT.

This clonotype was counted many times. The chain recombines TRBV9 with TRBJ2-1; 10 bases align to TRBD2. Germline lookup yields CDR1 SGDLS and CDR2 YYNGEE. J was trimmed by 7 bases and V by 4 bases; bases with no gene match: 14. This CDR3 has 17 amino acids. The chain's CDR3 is CASSSRGSGRALNEQFF. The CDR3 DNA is TGTGCCAGCAGCTCAAGAGGCAGCGGGAGGGCGTTGAATGAGCAGTTCTTC.

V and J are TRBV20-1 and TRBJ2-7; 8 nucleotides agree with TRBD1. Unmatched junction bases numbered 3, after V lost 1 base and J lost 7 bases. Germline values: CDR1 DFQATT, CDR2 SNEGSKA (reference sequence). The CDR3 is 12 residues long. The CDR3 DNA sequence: TGCAGTGCTAGAGGCAGGGGGCGTGAGCAGTACTTC. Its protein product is CSARGRGREQYF.

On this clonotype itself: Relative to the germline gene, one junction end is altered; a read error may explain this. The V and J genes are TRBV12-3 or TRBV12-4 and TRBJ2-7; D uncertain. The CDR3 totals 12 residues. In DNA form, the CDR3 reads TGTGCCAGCGGTTGGGCATCCTACGGGCAGTACTTC. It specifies CASGWASYGQYF.

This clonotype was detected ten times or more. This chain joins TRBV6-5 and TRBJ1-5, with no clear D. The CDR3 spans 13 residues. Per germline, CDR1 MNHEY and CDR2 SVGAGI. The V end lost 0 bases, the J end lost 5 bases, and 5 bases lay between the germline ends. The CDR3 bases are TGTGCCAGCAGTTACTCGTTAGATCAGCCCCAGCATTTT. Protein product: CASSYSLDQPQHF.

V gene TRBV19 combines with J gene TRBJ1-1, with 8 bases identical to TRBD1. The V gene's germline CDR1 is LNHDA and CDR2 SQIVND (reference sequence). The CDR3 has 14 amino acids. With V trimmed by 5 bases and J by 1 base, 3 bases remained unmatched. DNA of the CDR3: TGTGCCAGTAGTCAACAGGGGGGGAACACTGAAGCTTTCTTT. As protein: CASSQQGGNTEAFF.

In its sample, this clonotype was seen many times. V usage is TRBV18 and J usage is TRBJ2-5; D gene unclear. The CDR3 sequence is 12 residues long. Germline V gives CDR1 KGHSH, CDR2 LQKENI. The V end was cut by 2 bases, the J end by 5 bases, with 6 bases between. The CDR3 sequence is CASSPSRETQYF. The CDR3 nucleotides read TGTGCCAGCTCACCATCTCGGGAGACCCAGTACTTC. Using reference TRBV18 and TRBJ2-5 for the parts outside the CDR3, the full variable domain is NAGVMQNPRHLVRRRGQEARLRCSPMKGHSHVYWYRQLPEEGLKFMVYLQKENIIDESGMPKERFSAEFPKEGPSILRIQQVVRGDSAAYFCASSPSRETQYFGPGTRLLVL.

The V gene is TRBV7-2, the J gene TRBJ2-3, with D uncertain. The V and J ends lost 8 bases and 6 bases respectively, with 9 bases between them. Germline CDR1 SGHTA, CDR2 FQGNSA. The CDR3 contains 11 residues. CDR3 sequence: CASQEGDTQYF. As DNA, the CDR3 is TGTGCCAGCCAAGAAGGGGATACGCAGTATTTT.

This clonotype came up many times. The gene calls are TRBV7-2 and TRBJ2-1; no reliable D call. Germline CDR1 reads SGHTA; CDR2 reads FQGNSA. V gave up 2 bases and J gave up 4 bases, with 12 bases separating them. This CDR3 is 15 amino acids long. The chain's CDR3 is CASSLSVTPYNEQFF. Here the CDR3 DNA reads TGTGCCAGCAGCTTATCTGTGACTCCGTACAATGAGCAGTTCTTC.

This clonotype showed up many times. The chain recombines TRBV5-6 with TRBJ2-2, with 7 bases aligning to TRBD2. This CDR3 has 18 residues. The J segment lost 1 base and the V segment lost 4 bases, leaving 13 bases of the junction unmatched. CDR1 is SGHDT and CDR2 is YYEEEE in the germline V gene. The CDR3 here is CASSAGDDLNLNTGELFF. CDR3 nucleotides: TGTGCCAGCAGCGCGGGGGATGACCTTAACCTGAACACCGGGGAGCTGTTTTTT.

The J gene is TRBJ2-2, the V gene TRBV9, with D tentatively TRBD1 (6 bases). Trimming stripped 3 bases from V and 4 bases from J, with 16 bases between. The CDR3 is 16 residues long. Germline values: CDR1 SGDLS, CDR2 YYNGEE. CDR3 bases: TGTGCCAGCAGCGCCCAACAGGGTAGAGGCACCGGGGAGCTGTTTTTT. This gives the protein CASSAQQGRGTGELFF.

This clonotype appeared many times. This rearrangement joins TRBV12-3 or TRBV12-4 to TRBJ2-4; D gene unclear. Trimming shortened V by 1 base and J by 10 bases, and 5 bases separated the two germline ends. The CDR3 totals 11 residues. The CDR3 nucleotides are TGTGCCAGCAGTTTAGGTCCTATTCAGTACTTC. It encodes CASSLGPIQYF.

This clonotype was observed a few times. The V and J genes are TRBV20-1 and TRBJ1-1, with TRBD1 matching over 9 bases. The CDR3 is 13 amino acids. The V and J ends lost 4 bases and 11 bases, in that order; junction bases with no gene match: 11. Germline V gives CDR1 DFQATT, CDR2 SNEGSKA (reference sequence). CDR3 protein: CSATRGTGSGAFF. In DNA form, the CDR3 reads TGCAGTGCTACCCGGGGGACAGGGTCCGGGGCTTTCTTT.

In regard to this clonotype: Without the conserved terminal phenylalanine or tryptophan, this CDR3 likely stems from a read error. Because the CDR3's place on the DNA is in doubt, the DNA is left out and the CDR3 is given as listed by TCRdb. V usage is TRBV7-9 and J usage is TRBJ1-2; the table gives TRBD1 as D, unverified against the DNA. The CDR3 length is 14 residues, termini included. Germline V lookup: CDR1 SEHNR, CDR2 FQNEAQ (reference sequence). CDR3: CASSLGYRVLGNTL.

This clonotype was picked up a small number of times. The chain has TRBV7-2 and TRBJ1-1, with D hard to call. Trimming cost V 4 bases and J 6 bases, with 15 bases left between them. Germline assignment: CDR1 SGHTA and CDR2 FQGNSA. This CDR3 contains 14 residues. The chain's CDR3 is CASSSFRYSPEAFF. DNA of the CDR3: TGTGCCAGCAGCTCCTTCAGGTATTCTCCTGAAGCTTTCTTT. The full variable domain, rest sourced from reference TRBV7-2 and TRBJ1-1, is GAGVSQSPSNKVTEKGKDVELRCDPISGHTALYWYRQSLGQGLEFLIYFQGNSAPDKSGLPSDRFSAERTGGSVSTLTIQRTQQEDSAVYLCASSSFRYSPEAFFGQGTRLTVV.

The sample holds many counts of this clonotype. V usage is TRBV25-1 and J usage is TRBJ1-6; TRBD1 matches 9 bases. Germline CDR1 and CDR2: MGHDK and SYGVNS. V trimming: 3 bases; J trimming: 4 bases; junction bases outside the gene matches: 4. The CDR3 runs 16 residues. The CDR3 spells CASSDLDRGYNSPLHF. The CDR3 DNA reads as TGTGCCAGCAGTGATTTGGACAGGGGTTATAATTCACCCCTCCACTTT.

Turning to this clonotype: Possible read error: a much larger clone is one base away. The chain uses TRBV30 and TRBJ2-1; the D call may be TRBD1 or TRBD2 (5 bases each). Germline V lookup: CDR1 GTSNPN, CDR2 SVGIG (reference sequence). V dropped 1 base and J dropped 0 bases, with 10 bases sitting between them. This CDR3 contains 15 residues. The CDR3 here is CAWSAKGSSYNEQFF. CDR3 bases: TGTGCCTGGAGTGCAAAGGGGAGCTCCTACAATGAGCAGTTCTTC.

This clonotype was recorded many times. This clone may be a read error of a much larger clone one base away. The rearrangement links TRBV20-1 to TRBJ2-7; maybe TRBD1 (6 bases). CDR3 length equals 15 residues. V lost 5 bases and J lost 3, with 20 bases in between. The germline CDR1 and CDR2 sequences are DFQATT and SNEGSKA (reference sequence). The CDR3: CSAGGGQTANYEQYF. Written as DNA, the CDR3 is TGCAGTGCTGGAGGCGGACAGACCGCGAACTACGAGCAGTACTTC.

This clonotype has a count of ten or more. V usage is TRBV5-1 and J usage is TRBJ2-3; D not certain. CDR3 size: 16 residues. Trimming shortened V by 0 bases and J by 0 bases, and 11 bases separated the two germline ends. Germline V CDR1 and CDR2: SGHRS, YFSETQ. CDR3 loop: CASSLVVNPSTDTQYF. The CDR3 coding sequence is TGCGCCAGCAGCTTGGTAGTGAATCCAAGCACAGATACGCAGTATTTT.